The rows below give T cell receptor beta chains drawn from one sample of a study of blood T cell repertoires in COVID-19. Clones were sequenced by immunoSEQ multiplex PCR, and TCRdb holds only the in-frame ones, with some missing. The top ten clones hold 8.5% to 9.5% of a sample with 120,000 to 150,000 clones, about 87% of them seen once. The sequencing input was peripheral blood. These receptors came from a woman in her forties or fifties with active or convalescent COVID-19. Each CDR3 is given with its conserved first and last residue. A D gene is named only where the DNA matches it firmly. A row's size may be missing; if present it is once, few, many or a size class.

CDR3 DNA: TGTGCCAGCCGGCAGGCTTCAGGGGGCCTGTTTAATTCACCCCTCCACTTT; CDR3 protein: CASRQASGGLFNSPLHF; V gene: TRBV19; D gene: TRBD1; clone size: NA; J gene: TRBJ1-6
CDR3 DNA: TGCGCCAGCAGCTTGGCCTGGGGCGCGGGGGGCACAGATACGCAGTATTTT; CDR3 protein: CASSLAWGAGGTDTQYF; V gene: TRBV5-1; D gene: TRBD2; clone size: NA; J gene: TRBJ2-3
CDR3 DNA: TGTGCCAGCAGCCCAACGGGGGTTGGGTACACCATATATTTT; CDR3 protein: CASSPTGVGYTIYF; V gene: TRBV2; D gene: NA; clone size: NA; J gene: TRBJ1-3
CDR3 DNA: TGCGCCAGCAGCCAAGGACTAGCCGCTTACAATGAGCAGTTCTTC; CDR3 protein: CASSQGLAAYNEQFF; V gene: TRBV4-3; D gene: TRBD2; clone size: NA; J gene: TRBJ2-1
CDR3 DNA: TGTGCCAGCAGTTTAAGCACAGGGGCGTACAATGAGCAGTTCTTC; CDR3 protein: CASSLSTGAYNEQFF; V gene: TRBV27; D gene: TRBD1; clone size: NA; J gene: TRBJ2-1
CDR3 DNA: TGTGCCTGGGCGTTAACAGGGCGAAGCGAGCAGTACTTC; CDR3 protein: CAWALTGRSEQYF; V gene: TRBV30; D gene: NA; clone size: few; J gene: TRBJ2-7
CDR3 DNA: TGTGCCATCAGTGAGTGGACAGGGGGTAACTATGGCTACACCTTC; CDR3 protein: CAISEWTGGNYGYTF; V gene: TRBV10-3; D gene: TRBD1; clone size: NA; J gene: TRBJ1-2
CDR3 DNA: TGTGCCAGCAGCCCTACCGGACAACCTGAAGCTTTCTTT; CDR3 protein: CASSPTGQPEAFF; V gene: TRBV28; D gene: NA; clone size: NA; J gene: TRBJ1-1
CDR3 DNA: TGTGCCAGCAGCCAATTAATGAACCAGGGGTTACCAAGCACAGATACGCAGTATTTT; CDR3 protein: CASSQLMNQGLPSTDTQYF; V gene: TRBV4-2; D gene: NA; clone size: NA; J gene: TRBJ2-3
CDR3 DNA: TGTGCCACCAGTGACCCCACAGGGCTTGAGCAGTTCTTC; CDR3 protein: CATSDPTGLEQFF; V gene: TRBV24-1; D gene: NA; clone size: NA; J gene: TRBJ2-1
CDR3 DNA: TGCGCCAGCAGCTTGGTGTCTAGCGGGAGGTTCAATGAGCAGTTCTTC; CDR3 protein: CASSLVSSGRFNEQFF; V gene: TRBV5-1; D gene: TRBD2; clone size: NA; J gene: TRBJ2-1
CDR3 DNA: TGTGCCAGTAGTAGCATTATCCTAGCGGAATCCTACAATGAGCAGTTCTTC; CDR3 protein: CASSSIILAESYNEQFF; V gene: TRBV19; D gene: TRBD2; clone size: once; J gene: TRBJ2-1
CDR3 DNA: TGTGCCAGCAGTTCTATTACCTATACAGGGGGAGAGCTGTTTTTT; CDR3 protein: CASSSITYTGGELFF; V gene: TRBV2; D gene: TRBD1; clone size: NA; J gene: TRBJ2-2
CDR3 DNA: TGTGCCACCAGCGCACCGGGACAGGCGTATGGCTACACCTTC; CDR3 protein: CATSAPGQAYGYTF; V gene: TRBV15; D gene: TRBD1; clone size: NA; J gene: TRBJ1-2
CDR3 DNA: TGTGCCAGCCAGAAAAGCGGGAGTCACGGGGAGCTGTTTTTT; CDR3 protein: CASQKSGSHGELFF; V gene: TRBV7-9; D gene: TRBD2; clone size: NA; J gene: TRBJ2-2
CDR3 DNA: TGTGCCATCAGTGAGGTTTCCGGGGGCACTGAAGCTTTCTTT; CDR3 protein: CAISEVSGGTEAFF; V gene: TRBV10-3; D gene: NA; clone size: once; J gene: TRBJ1-1
CDR3 DNA: TGTGCCAGCTCCCCCCTAGTGAATTCACCCCTCCACTTT; CDR3 protein: CASSPLVNSPLHF; V gene: TRBV27; D gene: NA; clone size: NA; J gene: TRBJ1-6
CDR3 DNA: TGTGCCAGCAGCCCTCCAGGGGGCGGACAGGGCGGGCGGAATGGCTACACCTTC; CDR3 protein: CASSPPGGGQGGRNGYTF; V gene: TRBV3-1/TRBV3-2; D gene: TRBD1; clone size: NA; J gene: TRBJ1-2
CDR3 DNA: TGTGCCAGCAGCTTAAAGGGACAGGGGGCATACGAGCAGTACTTC; CDR3 protein: CASSLKGQGAYEQYF; V gene: TRBV7-9; D gene: TRBD1; clone size: NA; J gene: TRBJ2-7
CDR3 DNA: TGTGCCAGCAGCGCCCAGGGGGCCTACGAGCAGTACTTC; CDR3 protein: CASSAQGAYEQYF; V gene: TRBV7-3; D gene: TRBD1; clone size: few; J gene: TRBJ2-7
CDR3 DNA: TGTGCCAGCAGCTTCCCGGACAGGGGAGAGACCCAGTACTTC; CDR3 protein: CASSFPDRGETQYF; V gene: TRBV11-2; D gene: TRBD1; clone size: NA; J gene: TRBJ2-5
CDR3 DNA: TGTGCCAGCAGAGACAGTTCCCCCTATGGCTACACCTTC; CDR3 protein: CASRDSSPYGYTF; V gene: TRBV27; D gene: NA; clone size: NA; J gene: TRBJ1-2
CDR3 DNA: TGTGCCACCCAGCCGGCGGGAAATTATGGCTACACCTTC; CDR3 protein: CATQPAGNYGYTF; V gene: TRBV24-1; D gene: NA; clone size: NA; J gene: TRBJ1-2
CDR3 DNA: TGTGCCAGCAGCCCCCGAGGAGTTGAAGCTTTCTTT; CDR3 protein: CASSPRGVEAFF; V gene: TRBV14; D gene: NA; clone size: NA; J gene: TRBJ1-1
CDR3 DNA: TGTGCCAGCAGTCCAAACAGGGTTAATCAAAACATTCAGTACTTC; CDR3 protein: CASSPNRVNQNIQYF; V gene: TRBV2; D gene: NA; clone size: NA; J gene: TRBJ2-4
CDR3 DNA: TGTGCCAGCAGTTATGGACTAGCGGGAGTAATCAATGAGCAGTTCTTC; CDR3 protein: CASSYGLAGVINEQFF; V gene: TRBV6-5; D gene: TRBD2; clone size: NA; J gene: TRBJ2-1
CDR3 DNA: TGTGCCAGCAGTTATTTAGGACAGGGGGCAGATACGCAGTATTTT; CDR3 protein: CASSYLGQGADTQYF; V gene: TRBV6-5; D gene: TRBD1; clone size: NA; J gene: TRBJ2-3
CDR3 DNA: TGCAGCGTTGAAGGGGGGCATCCCTCGGGTGGCTACACCTTC; CDR3 protein: CSVEGGHPSGGYTF; V gene: TRBV29-1; D gene: NA; clone size: NA; J gene: TRBJ1-2
CDR3 DNA: TGTGCCAGTAGTATCATACAGGGTACCGGGGAGCTGTTTTTT; CDR3 protein: CASSIIQGTGELFF; V gene: TRBV19; D gene: NA; clone size: NA; J gene: TRBJ2-2
CDR3 DNA: TGTGCCAGCAGCGGTAGCGGGGGAGCAGATACGCAGTATTTT; CDR3 protein: CASSGSGGADTQYF; V gene: TRBV9; D gene: TRBD2; clone size: few; J gene: TRBJ2-3
CDR3 DNA: TGTGCCTGGAGTCCGACGAGGGAGACATTTAATCAGCCCCAGCATTTT; CDR3 protein: CAWSPTRETFNQPQHF; V gene: TRBV30; D gene: NA; clone size: NA; J gene: TRBJ1-5
CDR3 DNA: TGTGCCACCAGTGATTGGGACACCTATGGCTACACCTTC; CDR3 protein: CATSDWDTYGYTF; V gene: TRBV24-1; D gene: NA; clone size: NA; J gene: TRBJ1-2
CDR3 DNA: TGTGCCTGGAGTGTAACCCGGACTAGCGGGAGGGCCTACAATGAGCAGTTCTTC; CDR3 protein: CAWSVTRTSGRAYNEQFF; V gene: TRBV30; D gene: TRBD2; clone size: NA; J gene: TRBJ2-1
CDR3 DNA: TGTGCCAGTAGCCCATTTCAGGGGAACACTGAAGCTTTCTTT; CDR3 protein: CASSPFQGNTEAFF; V gene: TRBV19; D gene: NA; clone size: NA; J gene: TRBJ1-1
CDR3 DNA: TGTGCCAGCAGTTTTAGTATATACGAGCAGTACTTC; CDR3 protein: CASSFSIYEQYF; V gene: TRBV27; D gene: NA; clone size: NA; J gene: TRBJ2-7
CDR3 DNA: TGTGCCAGTAGTACCCAAGTTCGACAGGGGATTGCCTATGGCTACACCTTC; CDR3 protein: CASSTQVRQGIAYGYTF; V gene: TRBV19; D gene: TRBD1; clone size: NA; J gene: TRBJ1-2
CDR3 DNA: TGCGCCAGCGAGGATAGCTCCTACAATGAGCAGTTCTTC; CDR3 protein: CASEDSSYNEQFF; V gene: TRBV5-1; D gene: NA; clone size: NA; J gene: TRBJ2-1
CDR3 DNA: TGTGCCACAGGGCGGCCTAATCAGCCCCAGCATTTT; CDR3 protein: CATGRPNQPQHF; V gene: TRBV28; D gene: NA; clone size: once; J gene: TRBJ1-5
CDR3 DNA: TGCGCCAGCAGGGAAGGACAGGGGAGGTTAAATGAGCAGTTCTTC; CDR3 protein: CASREGQGRLNEQFF; V gene: TRBV5-1; D gene: TRBD1; clone size: once; J gene: TRBJ2-1
CDR3 DNA: TGTGCCAGCTCAAGGACCGGCGAGGGTGAAGCTTTCTTT; CDR3 protein: CASSRTGEGEAFF; V gene: TRBV18; D gene: NA; clone size: NA; J gene: TRBJ1-1
CDR3 DNA: TGTGCCAGTAGTATAGGGGGCCTCCCGGGGGGCAATCAGCCCCAGCATTTT; CDR3 protein: CASSIGGLPGGNQPQHF; V gene: TRBV19; D gene: NA; clone size: NA; J gene: TRBJ1-5
CDR3 DNA: TGTGCCAGCAGCCATAGCGGGGGTAGCAATCAGCCCCAGCATTTT; CDR3 protein: CASSHSGGSNQPQHF; V gene: TRBV7-9; D gene: NA; clone size: NA; J gene: TRBJ1-5